The source of this TCR beta chain is a study of OX40 agonist ivuxolimab in advanced cancers. Across the study: Anti-PD-1, anti-PD-L1 or anti-CTLA-4 therapy given earlier was allowed, and around 40% had some.

Autoimmune disease history or systemic immunosuppression excluded patients. Trimming at V came to 2 bases and at J to 0 bases, leaving 6 bases not matched to a gene. The CDR3 spans 17 residues. Germline CDR1 reads SGHDT; CDR2 reads YYEEEE. Regarding the study as a whole: On average, a greater number of expanded clones characterised CD8+ T cells relative to CD4+. Some nonresponders also had low normalized T-cell clonal expansion.

This clone was observed once. Its target is not known. TCRdb keeps only in-frame clones here, not all; method: immunoSEQ multiplex PCR. The repertoire has several thousand clones, approximately 94% of them found once; the top ten carry 11%. Sequenced here: CD4+ or CD8+ T cells sorted from blood, sampled in a trial of the OX40 agonist ivuxolimab. The chain is built from TRBV5-6 and TRBJ2-5; 11 positions match TRBD2. The clonotype originates from an adult with an advanced solid tumor such as melanoma, head and neck, liver or kidney cancer. This chain's CDR3 is CASSLTASGRYQETQYF. CDR3 sequence (DNA): TGTGCCAGCAGCTTAACCGCTAGCGGGAGGTACCAAGAGACCCAGTACTTC.